One sample yielded the 2 T cell receptor beta chains listed below, sequenced in a study of T cell repertoires in cytomegalovirus infection (dated by TCRdb to about 2019). These reads were obtained on an Illumina HiSeq 1500. TCRdb itself trimmed the public reads at Q25 with fastp, ran MiXCR and retained productive beta chains. Records with the same CDR3 protein are collapsed into one entry carrying the most frequent genes and DNA. The sample profile shows 200,000 to 300,000 distinct CDR3 sequences; over 8% of them were found once. The ten largest account for over 12% of the sample. Sequenced sample: PBMCs. The receptors were gathered from a human donor in good health (CMV status not recorded). Some clones in this sample may be carry-over from other donors' samples.

This clonotype was detected only a few times. The chain couples TRBV2 to TRBJ2-3; D call uncertain. V was shortened by 6 bases and J by 8 bases, with 12 bases between the two germline ends. The CDR3 sequence is 12 residues long. CDR1 and CDR2 (germline): SNHLY, FYNNEI. The CDR3 region has the DNA TGTGCCAGCAGGGCACCTATGGGTACGCAGTATTTT. Its protein is CASRAPMGTQYF.

This clonotype showed up many times. The chain recombines TRBV7-6 with TRBJ1-6; tentatively, D is TRBD1 (5 bases). Looked up from germline, CDR1 is SGHVS and CDR2 is FNYEAQ. The CDR3 extends over 14 amino acids. V lost 3 bases, J lost 7 bases, and 10 bases lay in between. CDR3 residues: CASSFQGKNSPLHF. The CDR3 nucleotides are TGTGCCAGCAGCTTTCAGGGAAAAAATTCACCCCTCCACTTT. The entire variable domain, with the rest obtained from reference TRBV7-6 and TRBJ1-6, is as follows: GAGVSQSPRYKVTKRGQDVALRCDPISGHVSLYWYRQALGQGPEFLTYFNYEAQQDKSGLPNDRFSAERPEGSISTLTIQRTEQRDSAMYRCASSFQGKNSPLHFGNGTRLTVT.